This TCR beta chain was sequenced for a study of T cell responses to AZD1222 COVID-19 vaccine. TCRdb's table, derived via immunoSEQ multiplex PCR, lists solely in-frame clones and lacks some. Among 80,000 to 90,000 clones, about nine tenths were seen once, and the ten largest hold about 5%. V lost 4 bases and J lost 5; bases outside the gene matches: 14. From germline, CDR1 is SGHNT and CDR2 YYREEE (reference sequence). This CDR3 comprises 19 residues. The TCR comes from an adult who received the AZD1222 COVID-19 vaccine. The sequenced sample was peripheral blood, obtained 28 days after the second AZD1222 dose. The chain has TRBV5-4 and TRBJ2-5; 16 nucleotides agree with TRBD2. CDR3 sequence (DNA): TGTGCCAGCAGCGTAGCCGGGACTAGCGGGGGGGTCGGTTTGGAGACCCAGTACTTC. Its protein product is CASSVAGTSGGVGLETQYF.